This T cell receptor beta chain emerged from a study of cytomegalovirus exposure and HLA in healthy donors. Study details: The roughly 110 validation repertoires matched the approximately 700 first-cohort repertoires in platform, a later analysis reported. Study observations and caveats: Specificity of three CMV-associated chains for CMV antigens was verified in vitro. Researchers catalogued over 150 TCR beta chains as cytomegalovirus-associated.

As to this clone: Its target is unknown.

The CDR3 sequence is 14 residues long. Germline V gives CDR1 KGHSH, CDR2 LQKENI. V was clipped by 3 bases and J by 0 bases, with 8 bases between them. Clones were read by immunoSEQ multiplex PCR, and TCRdb kept only the in-frame ones, dropping some. The data show some 98,000 clones, with roughly 89% seen just once and roughly 3.9% held by the top ten. It was the approximately 130-subject validation cohort, separate from the approximately 620-subject first cohort, to which the donors belonged. The chain has TRBV18 and TRBJ1-1, with unresolved D. This receptor was obtained from a woman in her twenties or thirties in good health and CMV-seronegative. Material for sequencing was PBMCs. The CDR3 DNA reads TGTGCCAGCTCACCGGCGGGAATGAACACTGAAGCTTTCTTT. It specifies CASSPAGMNTEAFF.